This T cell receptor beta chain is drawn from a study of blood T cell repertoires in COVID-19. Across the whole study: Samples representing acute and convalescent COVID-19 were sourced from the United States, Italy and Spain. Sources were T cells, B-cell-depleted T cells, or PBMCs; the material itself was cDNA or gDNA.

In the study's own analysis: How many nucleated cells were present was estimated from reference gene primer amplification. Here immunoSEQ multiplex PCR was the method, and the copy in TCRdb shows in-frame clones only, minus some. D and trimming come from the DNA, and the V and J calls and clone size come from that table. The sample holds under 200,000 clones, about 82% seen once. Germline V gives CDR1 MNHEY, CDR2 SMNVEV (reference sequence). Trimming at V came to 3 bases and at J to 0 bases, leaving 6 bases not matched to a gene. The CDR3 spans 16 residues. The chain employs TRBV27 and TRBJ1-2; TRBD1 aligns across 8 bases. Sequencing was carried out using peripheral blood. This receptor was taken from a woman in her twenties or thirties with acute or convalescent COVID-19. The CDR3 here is CASSFRRDRPNYGYTF. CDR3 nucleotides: TGTGCCAGCAGTTTCCGCCGGGACAGGCCTAACTATGGCTACACCTTC.